This T cell receptor (beta chain) is drawn from a study of CD8 T cells in ankylosing spondylitis. General study findings and limits: Significantly higher representation of disease-linked clones was reported for matched ankylosing spondylitis synovial fluid. Some motif variants were previously reported in reactive arthritis synovial fluid and blood. A motif in TCR beta, a set of 8 or 9 highly homologous variants, appeared characteristic of ankylosing spondylitis blood.

Preparation of TCR beta libraries was done by quantitative 5'-RACE with molecular barcodes. TCRdb re-analysed the 5' RACE reads in MiXCR, keeping a single row per CDR3 protein. The data contain about 100,000 distinct CDR3 sequences, roughly 10% of them seen just once; the ten biggest clones take up 4% to 5.5%. Comments on this clonotype: As yet, its antigen is unknown.

This CDR3 spans 13 amino acids. Per germline, CDR1 SGDLS and CDR2 YYNGEE. V shed 4 bases, J shed 5 bases, and the junction held 3 bases outside the gene matches. The chain employs TRBV9 and TRBJ2-1, with 7 bases fitting TRBD2. The source material was blood, either unsorted or a sorted T cell fraction (not recorded which). This receptor was taken from a male donor with ankylosing spondylitis or in good health (not recorded which). CDR3 residues: CASSMSGDNEQFF. The CDR3 DNA reads TGTGCCAGCAGCATGAGCGGGGACAATGAGCAGTTCTTC.